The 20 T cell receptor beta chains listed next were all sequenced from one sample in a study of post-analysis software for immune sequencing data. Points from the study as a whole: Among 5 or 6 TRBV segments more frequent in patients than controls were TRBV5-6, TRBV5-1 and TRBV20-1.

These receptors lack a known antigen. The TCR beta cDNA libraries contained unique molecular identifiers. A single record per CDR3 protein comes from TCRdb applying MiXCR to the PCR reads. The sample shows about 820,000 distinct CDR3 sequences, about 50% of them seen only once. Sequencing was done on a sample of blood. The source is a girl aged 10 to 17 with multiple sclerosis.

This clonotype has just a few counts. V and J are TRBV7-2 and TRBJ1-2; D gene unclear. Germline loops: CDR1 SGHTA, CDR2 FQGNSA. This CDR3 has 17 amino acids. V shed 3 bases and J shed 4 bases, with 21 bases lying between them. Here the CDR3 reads CASSFGLRAAQFYGYTF. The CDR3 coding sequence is TGTGCCAGCAGCTTCGGTTTGAGGGCCGCTCAATTCTATGGCTACACCTTC.

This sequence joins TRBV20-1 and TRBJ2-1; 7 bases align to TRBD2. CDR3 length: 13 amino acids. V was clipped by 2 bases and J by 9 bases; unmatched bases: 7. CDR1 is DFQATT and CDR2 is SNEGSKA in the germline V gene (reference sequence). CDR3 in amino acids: CSARPNSGGEQFF. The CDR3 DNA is TGCAGTGCTAGACCTAACTCGGGGGGTGAGCAGTTCTTC.

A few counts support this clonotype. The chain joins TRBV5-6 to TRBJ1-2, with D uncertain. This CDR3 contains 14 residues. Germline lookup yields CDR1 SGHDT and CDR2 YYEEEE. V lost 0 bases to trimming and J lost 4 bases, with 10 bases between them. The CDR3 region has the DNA TGTGCCAGCAGCTTGGAGGCACAGCTCTATGGCTACACCTTC. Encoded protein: CASSLEAQLYGYTF.

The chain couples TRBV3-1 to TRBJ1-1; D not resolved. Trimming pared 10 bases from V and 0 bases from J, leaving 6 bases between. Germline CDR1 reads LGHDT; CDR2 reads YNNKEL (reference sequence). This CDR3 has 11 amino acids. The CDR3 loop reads CATAMNTEAFF. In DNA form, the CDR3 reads TGTGCCACTGCGATGAACACTGAAGCTTTCTTT.

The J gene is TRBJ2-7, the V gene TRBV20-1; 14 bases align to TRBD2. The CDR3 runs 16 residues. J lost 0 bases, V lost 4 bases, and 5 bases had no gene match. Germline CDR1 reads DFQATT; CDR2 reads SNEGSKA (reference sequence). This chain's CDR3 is CSATGTSGRASYEQYF. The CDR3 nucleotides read TGCAGTGCTACCGGGACTAGCGGGAGAGCCTCCTACGAGCAGTACTTC.

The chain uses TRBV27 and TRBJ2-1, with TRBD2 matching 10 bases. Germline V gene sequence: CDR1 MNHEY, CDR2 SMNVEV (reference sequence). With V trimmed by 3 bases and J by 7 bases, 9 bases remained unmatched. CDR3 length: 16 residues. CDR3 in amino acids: CASSFWLAGDRNEQFF. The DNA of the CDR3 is TGTGCCAGCAGTTTCTGGCTAGCGGGAGATCGGAATGAGCAGTTCTTC.

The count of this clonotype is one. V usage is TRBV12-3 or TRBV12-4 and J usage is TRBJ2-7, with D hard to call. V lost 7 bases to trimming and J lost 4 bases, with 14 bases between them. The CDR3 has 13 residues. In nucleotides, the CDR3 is TGTGCCAGCATCCCGCCGGGTGGGTACGAGCAGTACTTC. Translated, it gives CASIPPGGYEQYF.

This CDR3 is CASSQGPSGLFSYNEQFF. DNA of the CDR3: TGCGCCAGCAGCCAAGGGCCTAGCGGGCTTTTCTCCTACAATGAGCAGTTCTTC. The chain is built from TRBV4-1 and TRBJ2-1; TRBD2 aligns across 8 bases. The germline gives CDR1 MGHRA, CDR2 YSYEKL. The CDR3 runs 18 residues. V lost 1 base to trimming and J lost 0 bases; unmatched junction nucleotides: 8.

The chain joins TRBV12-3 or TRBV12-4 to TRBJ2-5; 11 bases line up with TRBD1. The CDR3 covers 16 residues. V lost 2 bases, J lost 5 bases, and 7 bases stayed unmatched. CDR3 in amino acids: CASSLIGTGGKETQYF. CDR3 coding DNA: TGTGCCAGCAGTTTAATCGGGACAGGGGGAAAGGAGACCCAGTACTTC.

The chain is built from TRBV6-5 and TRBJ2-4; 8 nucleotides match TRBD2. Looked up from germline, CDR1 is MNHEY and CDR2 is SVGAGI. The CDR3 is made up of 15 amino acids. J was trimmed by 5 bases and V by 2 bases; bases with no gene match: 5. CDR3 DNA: TGTGCCAGCAGTTACCTGACGGGGGGGGAAAACATTCAGTACTTC. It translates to CASSYLTGGENIQYF.

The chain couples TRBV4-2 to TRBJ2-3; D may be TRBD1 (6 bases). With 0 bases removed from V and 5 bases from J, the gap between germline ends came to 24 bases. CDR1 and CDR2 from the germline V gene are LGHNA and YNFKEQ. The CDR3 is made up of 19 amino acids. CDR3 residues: CASSQDHFRGASQGDTQYF. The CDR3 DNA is TGTGCCAGCAGCCAAGATCATTTCAGGGGAGCATCCCAGGGAGATACGCAGTATTTT.

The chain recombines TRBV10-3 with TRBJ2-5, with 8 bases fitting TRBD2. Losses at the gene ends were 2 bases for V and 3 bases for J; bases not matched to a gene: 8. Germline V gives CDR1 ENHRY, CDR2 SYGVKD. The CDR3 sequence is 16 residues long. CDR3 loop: CAISEGPGLGEETQYF. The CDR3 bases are TGTGCCATCAGTGAGGGGCCGGGACTAGGAGAAGAGACCCAGTACTTC.

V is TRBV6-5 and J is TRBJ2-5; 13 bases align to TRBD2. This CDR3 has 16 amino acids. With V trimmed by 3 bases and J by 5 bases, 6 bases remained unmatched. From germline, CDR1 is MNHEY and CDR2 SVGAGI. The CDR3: CASSYTSGGARETQYF. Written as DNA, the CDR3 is TGTGCCAGCAGTTATACTAGCGGGGGGGCCAGGGAGACCCAGTACTTC.

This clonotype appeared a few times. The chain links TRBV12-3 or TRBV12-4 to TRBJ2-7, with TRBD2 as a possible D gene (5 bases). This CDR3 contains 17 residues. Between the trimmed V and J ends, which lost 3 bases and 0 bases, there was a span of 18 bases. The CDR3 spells CASSLGRSAASSYEQYF. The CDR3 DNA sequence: TGTGCCAGCAGTTTGGGTCGCTCAGCGGCAAGCTCCTACGAGCAGTACTTC.

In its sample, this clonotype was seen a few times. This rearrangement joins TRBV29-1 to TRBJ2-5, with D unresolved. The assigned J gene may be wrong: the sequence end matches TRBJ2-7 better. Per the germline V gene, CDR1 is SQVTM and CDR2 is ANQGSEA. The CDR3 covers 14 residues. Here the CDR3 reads CSVGSGSLIGEQYF. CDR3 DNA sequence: TGCAGCGTTGGATCCGGGTCTTTGATCGGCGAGCAGTACTTC.

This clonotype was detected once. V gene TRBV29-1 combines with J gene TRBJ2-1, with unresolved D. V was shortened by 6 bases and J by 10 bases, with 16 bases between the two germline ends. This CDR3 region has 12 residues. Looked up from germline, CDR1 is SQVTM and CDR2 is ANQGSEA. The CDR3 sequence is CSVSTYTYEQFF. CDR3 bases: TGCAGCGTATCGACATACACCTACGAGCAGTTCTTC.

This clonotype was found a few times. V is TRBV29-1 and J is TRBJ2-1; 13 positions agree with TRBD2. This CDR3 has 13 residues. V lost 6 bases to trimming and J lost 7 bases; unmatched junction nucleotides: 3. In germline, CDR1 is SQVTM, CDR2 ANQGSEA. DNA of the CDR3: TGCAGCGTACCGGGACTAGCGGGAAATGAGCAGTTCTTC. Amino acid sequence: CSVPGLAGNEQFF.

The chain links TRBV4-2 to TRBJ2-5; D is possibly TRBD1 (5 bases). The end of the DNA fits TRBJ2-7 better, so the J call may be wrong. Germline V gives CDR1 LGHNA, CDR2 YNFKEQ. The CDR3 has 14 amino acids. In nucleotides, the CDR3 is TGTGCCAGCAGCCCGGACAAGAGCTCCTACGAGCAGTACTTC. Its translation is CASSPDKSSYEQYF.

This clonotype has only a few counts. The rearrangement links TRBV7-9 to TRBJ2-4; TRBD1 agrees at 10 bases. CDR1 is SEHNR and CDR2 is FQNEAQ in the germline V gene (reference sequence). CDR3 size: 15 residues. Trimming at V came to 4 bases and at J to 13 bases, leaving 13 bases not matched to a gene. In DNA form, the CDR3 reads TGTGCCAGCAGCTCCTCCTGGGGGACAGGGGATGAGCAGTACTTC. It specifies CASSSSWGTGDEQYF.

DNA of the CDR3: TGTGCCAGCAGTTTAGAAGGGGCGAGACACGAGCAGTACTTC. Its translation is CASSLEGARHEQYF. The chain links TRBV12-3 or TRBV12-4 to TRBJ2-7, with D maybe TRBD1 (5 bases). Trimming shortened V by 1 base and J by 5 bases, and 12 bases separated the two germline ends. This CDR3 is built from 14 residues.